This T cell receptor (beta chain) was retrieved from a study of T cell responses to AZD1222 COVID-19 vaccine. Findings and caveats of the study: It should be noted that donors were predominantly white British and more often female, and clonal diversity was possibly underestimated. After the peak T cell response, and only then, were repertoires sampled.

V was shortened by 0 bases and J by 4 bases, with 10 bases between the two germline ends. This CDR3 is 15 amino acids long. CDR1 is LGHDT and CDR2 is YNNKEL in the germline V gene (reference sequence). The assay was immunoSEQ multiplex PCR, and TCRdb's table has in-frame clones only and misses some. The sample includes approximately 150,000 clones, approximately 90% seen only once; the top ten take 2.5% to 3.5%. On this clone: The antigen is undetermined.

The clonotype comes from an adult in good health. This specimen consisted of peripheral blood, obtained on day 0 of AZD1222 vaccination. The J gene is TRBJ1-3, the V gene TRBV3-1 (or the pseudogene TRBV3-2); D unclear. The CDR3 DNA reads TGTGCCAGCAGCCAAGATTTAGTCCCCGGAAACACCATATATTTT. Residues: CASSQDLVPGNTIYF.